Shown below are 26 T cell receptor beta chains from a single sample sequenced in a study of long-term antiretroviral therapy in people with HIV. The assay used was immunoSEQ (version v3.0), run at survey level. Assay: immunoSEQ multiplex PCR; the TCRdb copy retains only in-frame clones and omits some. The table has about 20,000 clones, approximately 80% seen once. This sample comprised unsorted PBMCs, obtained 0.5 years before starting antiretroviral therapy. All receptors come from a man aged 18 to 30 with HIV.

The gene calls are TRBV7-3 and TRBJ2-2; D may be TRBD1 or TRBD2 (6 bases each). The CDR3 sequence is 14 residues long. CDR1 and CDR2 from the germline V gene are SGHTA and FQGTGA. Trimming shortened V by 2 bases and J by 8 bases, and 12 bases separated the two germline ends. The CDR3 loop reads CASSLWGATGELFF. DNA of the CDR3: TGTGCCAGCAGCTTATGGGGGGCTACAGGGGAGCTGTTTTTT.

The V gene is TRBV28, the J gene TRBJ1-1; D possibly corresponds to TRBD1 (5 bases). The CDR3 runs 12 residues. With 7 bases removed from V and 1 base from J, the gap between germline ends came to 7 bases. CDR1 and CDR2 from the germline V gene are MDHEN and SYDVKM. The CDR3 here is CASTRGNTEAFF. The DNA of the CDR3 is TGTGCCAGCACGAGGGGGAACACTGAAGCTTTCTTT.

A single count supports this clone. This chain joins TRBV27 and TRBJ2-1; possible D gene TRBD2, 6 bases. Looked up from germline, CDR1 is MNHEY and CDR2 is SMNVEV (reference sequence). This CDR3 is 15 amino acids long. The V end lost 2 bases, the J end lost 5 bases, and 13 bases lay between the germline ends. CDR3 bases: TGTGCCAGCAGTTTAGGTAGCGGAGACAACAATGAGCAGTTCTTC. Translation: CASSLGSGDNNEQFF.

V is TRBV7-9 and J is TRBJ1-2; 7 positions match TRBD1. This CDR3 has 15 amino acids. Losses at the gene ends were 5 bases for V and 1 base for J; bases not matched to a gene: 7. Germline V gives CDR1 SEHNR, CDR2 FQNEAQ (reference sequence). CDR3 DNA: TGTGCCAGCAGCAACCAAAGACAGGGTAACTATGGCTACACCTTC. This translates into CASSNQRQGNYGYTF.

The chain has TRBV13 and TRBJ2-4; no reliable D call. Trimming removed 6 bases from V and 0 bases from J, with 9 bases in between. The CDR3 sequence is 14 residues long. CDR1 PRHDT and CDR2 FYEKMQ come from the germline V gene (reference sequence). The CDR3 DNA follows: TGTGCCAGCAGTTCAACCATAGCCAAAAACATTCAGTACTTC. It is translated as CASSSTIAKNIQYF.

This chain uses TRBV9 with TRBJ1-2; TRBD1 aligns across 7 bases. The CDR3 consists of 15 residues. The germline V gene encodes CDR1 SGDLS and CDR2 YYNGEE. V was pared by 0 bases and J by 6 bases, with 8 bases of the junction left unmatched. Here the CDR3 DNA reads TGTGCCAGCAGCGTAGCGGAAGGGGGCGGCAATGGCTACACCTTC. Translated: CASSVAEGGGNGYTF.

The chain couples TRBV6-5 to TRBJ1-1, with TRBD1 matching 10 bases. Germline CDR1 MNHEY, CDR2 SVGAGI. The CDR3 is made up of 13 amino acids. The junction had 0 bases not matched to a gene; V was cut back by 6 bases and J by 2 bases. As DNA, the CDR3 is TGTGCCAGCAGGACAGGGGGCAACACTGAAGCTTTCTTT. The encoded protein is CASRTGGNTEAFF.

J is TRBJ1-1 and V is TRBV28, with D tentatively TRBD1 (6 bases). The CDR3 runs to 17 residues. Germline V gene sequence: CDR1 MDHEN, CDR2 SYDVKM. The V end lost 7 bases, the J end lost 8 bases, and 29 bases lay between the germline ends. Written as DNA, the CDR3 is TGTGCCAGCACCCTATTCGCGGGGGGGGCGGGTCCCGAGGAAGCTTTCTTT. This gives the protein CASTLFAGGAGPEEAFF. Variable domain in full (rest from reference TRBV28 and TRBJ1-1): DVKVTQSSRYLVKRTGEKVFLECVQDMDHENMFWYRQDPGLGLRLIYFSYDVKMKEKGDIPEGYSVSREKKERFSLILESASTNQTSMYLCASTLFAGGAGPEEAFFGQGTRLTVV.

The chain carries TRBV6-5 and TRBJ2-1; D gene unclear. The CDR3 has 15 amino acids. CDR1 and CDR2 (germline): MNHEY, SVGAGI. Trimming took 2 bases from V and 3 from J, leaving 11 bases between them. CDR3 region: CASSYDETVYNEQFF. CDR3 bases: TGTGCCAGCAGTTACGATGAGACGGTCTACAATGAGCAGTTCTTC.

The chain has TRBV6-5 and TRBJ1-2; D possibly corresponds to TRBD1 (5 bases). Trimming pared 2 bases from V and 8 bases from J, leaving 21 bases between. The CDR3 has 16 residues. Germline loops: CDR1 MNHEY, CDR2 SVGAGI. DNA of the CDR3: TGTGCCAGCAGTTACGGGGCAGGGTCACAATCTCGGGGCTACACCTTC. Its translation is CASSYGAGSQSRGYTF.

The gene calls are TRBV19 and TRBJ1-2; D remains ambiguous. The CDR3 is 13 amino acids. V was clipped by 3 bases and J by 1 base, with 6 bases between them. The germline V gene encodes CDR1 LNHDA and CDR2 SQIVND (reference sequence). The CDR3 sequence is CASSIKVNYGYTF. Here the CDR3 DNA reads TGTGCCAGTAGTATTAAGGTTAACTATGGCTACACCTTC.

The chain uses TRBV6-5 and TRBJ1-1, with D possibly TRBD1 on 6 matching bases. The germline gives CDR1 MNHEY, CDR2 SVGAGI. Trimming removed 6 bases from V and 0 bases from J, with 11 bases in between. The CDR3 spans 14 residues. The CDR3 spells CASSIGQMNTEAFF. DNA of the CDR3: TGTGCCAGCAGCATCGGACAGATGAACACTGAAGCTTTCTTT.

A single count supports this clone. The chain uses TRBV14 and TRBJ2-5; the D is unclear. V lost 0 bases and J lost 2, with 10 bases in between. Germline lookup yields CDR1 SGHDN and CDR2 FVKESK. The CDR3 length is 15 residues. The CDR3 spells CASSQERRLQETQYF. The CDR3 DNA reads TGTGCCAGCAGCCAAGAACGAAGGTTACAAGAGACCCAGTACTTC.

The chain combines TRBV5-6 with TRBJ2-2; 7 bases are shared with TRBD2. V was pared by 0 bases and J by 5 bases, with 4 bases of the junction left unmatched. Germline V gives CDR1 SGHDT, CDR2 YYEEEE. The CDR3 consists of 15 residues. DNA for the CDR3: TGTGCCAGCAGCTTGGGGACTAGAGTAACCGGGGAGCTGTTTTTT. It translates to CASSLGTRVTGELFF.

V gene TRBV12-5 combines with J gene TRBJ2-3, with D unresolved. The CDR3 is 12 amino acids. CDR1 LGHNT and CDR2 FRNRAP come from the germline V gene. The germline V and J ends were trimmed by 3 bases and 6 bases, with 7 bases remaining between them. CDR3 nucleotides: TGTGCTAGTGGTTTCTTCGGCGATACGCAGTATTTT. It codes for CASGFFGDTQYF.

This sequence joins TRBV28 and TRBJ1-5; D not resolved. From germline, CDR1 is MDHEN and CDR2 SYDVKM. The V gene lost 5 bases and the J gene lost 0 bases, with 8 bases spanning the gap. There are 14 residues in the CDR3. The CDR3 loop reads CASSHEGSNQPQHF. DNA of the CDR3: TGTGCCAGCAGTCATGAGGGTAGCAATCAGCCCCAGCATTTT.

The chain recombines TRBV19 with TRBJ2-6, with D possibly matching TRBD2 (5 bases). Germline V gene data show CDR1 as LNHDA and CDR2 as SQIVND (reference sequence). The CDR3 is 19 amino acids. V lost 6 bases and J 1 base, leaving 22 bases between the germline ends. The CDR3 DNA is TGTGCCAGTAGCCCCTCCGGGTCGGGGAGTGATTCTGGGGCCAACGTCCTGACTTTC. It codes for CASSPSGSGSDSGANVLTF. Drawing the rest from reference TRBV19 and TRBJ2-6, the complete variable domain is DGGITQSPKYLFRKEGQNVTLSCEQNLNHDAMYWYRQDPGQGLRLIYYSQIVNDFQKGDIAEGYSVSREKKESFPLTVTSAQKNPTAFYLCASSPSGSGSDSGANVLTFGAGSRLTVL.

The chain uses TRBV29-1 and TRBJ1-2; D is perhaps TRBD1 (6 bases). Germline V gene lookup returns CDR1 SQVTM and CDR2 ANQGSEA. The V end lost 7 bases, the J end lost 3 bases, and 12 bases lay between the germline ends. The CDR3 runs 12 residues. The CDR3 is CSAPTGYYGYTF. Here the CDR3 DNA reads TGCAGCGCCCCGACAGGCTACTATGGCTACACCTTC.

J is TRBJ2-5 and V is TRBV5-1, with 8 positions matching TRBD1. Germline assignment: CDR1 SGHRS and CDR2 YFSETQ. J gave up 2 bases and V 4 bases, and 7 bases lay outside the gene matches. The CDR3 sequence is 15 residues long. CDR3 in amino acids: CASSQGTGPQETQYF. The CDR3, as DNA: TGCGCCAGCAGCCAAGGGACAGGACCGCAAGAGACCCAGTACTTC.

The chain carries TRBV28 and TRBJ1-5; D remains unclear. Germline V gene data show CDR1 as MDHEN and CDR2 as SYDVKM. With 6 bases removed from V and 11 bases from J, the gap between germline ends came to 11 bases. The CDR3 length is 11 residues. The CDR3: CASRTTGTQHF. The DNA of the CDR3 is TGTGCCAGCAGAACGACGGGGACCCAGCATTTT.

This clone was counted once. The chain links TRBV10-3 to TRBJ2-1; 11 positions agree with TRBD2. Germline V CDR1 and CDR2: ENHRY, SYGVKD. V lost 10 bases and J lost 0; bases outside the gene matches: 11. The CDR3 is made up of 17 amino acids. The CDR3 is CATFKTSGISSYNEQFF. The CDR3 nucleotides read TGTGCCACTTTCAAGACTAGCGGGATAAGCTCCTACAATGAGCAGTTCTTC.

V and J are TRBV6-4 and TRBJ2-1; a possible D gene is TRBD2 (5 bases). The length of the CDR3 is 15 residues. Germline lookup yields CDR1 MRHNA and CDR2 SNTAGT. V was cut by 2 bases and J by 10 bases, with 18 bases left in between. Written as DNA, the CDR3 is TGTGCCAGCAGTGACGGTGAGACTACCTCCGGGGAGCAGTTCTTC. Encoded protein: CASSDGETTSGEQFF.

The chain combines TRBV28 with TRBJ1-5, with no clear D. V was cut by 3 bases and J by 0 bases, with 12 bases left in between. The CDR3 consists of 16 residues. In germline, CDR1 is MDHEN, CDR2 SYDVKM. CDR3 in amino acids: CASSFSGVYSNQPQHF. The CDR3 nucleotides read TGTGCCAGCAGTTTTTCGGGAGTCTATAGCAATCAGCCCCAGCATTTT. Full variable domain (remainder filled in from reference TRBV28 and TRBJ1-5): DVKVTQSSRYLVKRTGEKVFLECVQDMDHENMFWYRQDPGLGLRLIYFSYDVKMKEKGDIPEGYSVSREKKERFSLILESASTNQTSMYLCASSFSGVYSNQPQHFGDGTRLSIL.

This clone appeared a few times. The chain joins TRBV4-3 to TRBJ2-7, with 8 positions matching TRBD1. V was clipped by 1 base and J by 3 bases; unmatched bases: 11. Germline V gene data show CDR1 as LGHNA and CDR2 as YSLEER. The CDR3 runs 17 residues. Here the CDR3 reads CASSQGPGQVPNYEQYF. Written as DNA, the CDR3 is TGCGCCAGCAGCCAAGGACCGGGACAGGTCCCCAACTACGAGCAGTACTTC.

The chain carries TRBV10-2 and TRBJ2-5; D is perhaps TRBD2 (5 bases). The V gene lost 2 bases and the J gene lost 4 bases, with 11 bases spanning the gap. The CDR3 loop spans 14 amino acids. Germline V lookup: CDR1 WSHSY, CDR2 SAAADI. In nucleotides, the CDR3 is TGCGCCAGCAGTGAGGGATTTCGGGGAGAGACCCAGTACTTC. Amino acids: CASSEGFRGETQYF.

The chain couples TRBV27 to TRBJ2-7; D unresolved. There are 14 residues in the CDR3. CDR1 and CDR2 (germline): MNHEY, SMNVEV (reference sequence). Between the trimmed V and J ends, which lost 5 bases and 1 base, there was a span of 12 bases. The CDR3 DNA follows: TGTGCCAGCAGTCCTCCCGGACGATCCTACGAGCAGTACTTC. It yields the protein CASSPPGRSYEQYF.